Listed here are 5 T cell receptor beta chains from one sample, sequenced in a study of T cell repertoires in cytomegalovirus infection. TCRdb analysed the reads with MiXCR anew, one entry per CDR3 protein. The table includes 200,000 or so distinct CDR3 sequences, 15% to 20% detected once. Source material: PBMCs. The receptor set was obtained from a human donor in good health (CMV status not recorded). Some clones in this sample may be carry-over from other donors' samples.

Worth noting for this clonotype: Being one base from a much bigger clone, this may be a read error. The chain combines TRBV7-4 with TRBJ2-3; possibly TRBD1 for D (6 bases). Germline V gene data show CDR1 as SGHVT and CDR2 as SQSDAQ. The CDR3 runs to 13 residues. For the CDR3, the DNA is TGTGCCAGCAGCTGGGGGCGCACAGATACGGAGTATTTT. It codes for CASSWGRTDTEYF. The full variable domain, its missing parts supplied by reference TRBV7-4 and TRBJ2-3, is GAGVSQSPRYKVAKRGRDVALRCDSISGHVTLYWYRQTLGQGSEVLTYSQSDAQRDKSGRPSGRFSAERPERSVSTLKIQRTEQGDSAVYLCASSWGRTDTEYFGPGTRLTVL.

This clonotype has just a few counts. The genes are TRBV2 and TRBJ2-6; D possibly corresponds to TRBD1 (6 bases). The CDR3 contains 15 residues. Germline lookup yields CDR1 SNHLY and CDR2 FYNNEI. The V gene lost 6 bases and the J gene lost 1 base, with 10 bases spanning the gap. The CDR3 nucleotides are TGTGCCAGCAGGGACAGATTTTCTGGGGCCAACGTCCTGACTTTC. Protein: CASRDRFSGANVLTF. Supplemented by reference TRBV2 and TRBJ2-6, the full variable domain reads EPEVTQTPSHQVTQMGQEVILRCVPISNHLYFYWYRQILGQKVEFLVSFYNNEISEKSEIFDDQFSVERPDGSNFTLKIRSTKLEDSAMYFCASRDRFSGANVLTFGAGSRLTVL.

V and J are TRBV14 and TRBJ2-5; TRBD1 aligns across 7 bases. Germline V gene sequence: CDR1 SGHDN, CDR2 FVKESK. V lost 1 base to trimming and J lost 1 base; unmatched junction nucleotides: 12. This CDR3 is 18 amino acids long. CDR3 protein: CASSQGIWADRAQETQYF. The CDR3, as DNA: TGTGCCAGCAGCCAAGGAATATGGGCTGACAGGGCCCAAGAGACCCAGTACTTC.

J is TRBJ2-7 and V is TRBV27, with 7 bases that match TRBD2. CDR3 length: 14 amino acids. Per the germline V gene, CDR1 is MNHEY and CDR2 is SMNVEV (reference sequence). With 3 bases clipped from V and 1 base from J, the junction kept 3 bases outside the gene matches. CDR3 nucleotide sequence: TGTGCCAGCAGTTTCACTAGCGCGTCCTACGAGCAGTACTTC. It is translated as CASSFTSASYEQYF.

The J gene is TRBJ2-3, the V gene TRBV4-3, with 8 bases matching TRBD2. The CDR3 loop spans 17 amino acids. The J segment lost 6 bases and the V segment lost 0 bases, leaving 11 bases of the junction unmatched. Germline CDR1 LGHNA, CDR2 YSLEER. The CDR3 here is CASSQEELAGRRDTQYF. The CDR3 region has the DNA TGCGCCAGCAGCCAAGAAGAATTAGCGGGGAGGAGGGATACGCAGTATTTT.